These 6 T cell receptor beta chains were all obtained from the same sample, sequenced in a study of T cells in Graves' hyperthyroidism and ophthalmopathy (dated by TCRdb to the late 2010s). Libraries were built with multiplex PCR. Instrument on record: Illumina HiSeq 2000. Amplification of TCR beta CDR3 regions was carried out from RNA transcripts. The first round of RT-PCR for the TCR CDR3 was performed with the HTBI primer set and the Qiagen OneStep RT-PCR kit. The public reads were reprocessed in TCRdb via fastp at Q25 and MiXCR, keeping in-frame beta chains. Identical CDR3 proteins give one entry, which carries the most common genes and DNA. For this sample the table gives about 640,000 distinct CDR3 sequences, of which around 20% were detected only once. Roughly 30% of the sample comes from the top ten. Sequenced material: blood. Receptors originate from a man aged 25-45 years with Graves' ophthalmopathy.

In this sample, this clonotype turned up many times. The J gene is TRBJ2-1, the V gene TRBV6-5, with D tentatively TRBD2 (6 bases). The CDR3 covers 15 residues. Trimming cost V 1 base and J 8 bases, with 15 bases left between them. From germline, CDR1 is MNHEY and CDR2 SVGAGI. The CDR3 DNA sequence: TGTGCCAGCAGTTACTATCCGGAGGGCCAAGATGAGCAGTTCTTC. Translation gives CASSYYPEGQDEQFF.

This chain uses TRBV7-8 with TRBJ1-3; D possibly corresponds to TRBD1 (6 bases). Per germline, CDR1 SGHVS and CDR2 FQNEAQ. Trimming stripped 5 bases from V and 0 bases from J, with 14 bases between. The CDR3 runs 16 residues. CDR3 amino acids: CASSPRQQGSGNTIYF. CDR3 nucleotides: TGTGCCAGCAGCCCTAGGCAACAGGGCTCTGGAAACACCATATATTTT. Based on the CDR3 plus reference TRBV7-8 and TRBJ1-3, the full variable domain is GAGVSQSPRYKVAKRGQDVALRCDPISGHVSLFWYQQALGQGPEFLTYFQNEAQLDKSGLPSDRFFAERPEGSVSTLKIQRTQQEDSAVYLCASSPRQQGSGNTIYFGEGSWLTVV.

The chain carries TRBV10-1 and TRBJ1-6; D is unresolved. CDR1 and CDR2 (germline): WNHNN, SYGVQD (reference sequence). The length of the CDR3 is 14 residues. Trimming cost V 6 bases and J 7 bases, with 13 bases left between them. CDR3: CASSAPGSNSPLHF. For the CDR3, the DNA is TGCGCCAGCAGCGCCCCGGGTAGCAATTCACCCCTCCACTTT.

This clonotype has just a few counts. The V and J genes are TRBV6-4 and TRBJ1-5; no clear D gene. The CDR3 contains 15 residues. Deletions cut 0 bases from V and 1 base from J, with 7 bases between. Germline lookup yields CDR1 MRHNA and CDR2 SNTAGT. The CDR3 is CASSDSSRSNQPQHF. The CDR3 coding sequence is TGTGCCAGCAGTGACTCGAGTCGCAGCAATCAGCCCCAGCATTTT.

The chain links TRBV20-1 to TRBJ2-1, with no clear D. Trimming left V 1 base short and J 5 bases short, with 9 bases between. Germline V lookup: CDR1 DFQATT, CDR2 SNEGSKA (reference sequence). This CDR3 region has 13 residues. CDR3 DNA sequence: TGCAGTGCTAGAGCGGGCCAAAACAATGAGCAGTTCTTC. Residues: CSARAGQNNEQFF.

The chain links TRBV6-1 to TRBJ2-1; D is perhaps TRBD1 (6 bases). The CDR3 has 16 residues. Germline lookup yields CDR1 MNHNS and CDR2 SASEGT. The germline V and J ends were trimmed by 5 bases and 7 bases, with 21 bases remaining between them. DNA of the CDR3: TGTGCCAGCAGTTACGCGGACAGTGCCCCTCGTAATGAGCAGTTCTTC. Residues: CASSYADSAPRNEQFF.